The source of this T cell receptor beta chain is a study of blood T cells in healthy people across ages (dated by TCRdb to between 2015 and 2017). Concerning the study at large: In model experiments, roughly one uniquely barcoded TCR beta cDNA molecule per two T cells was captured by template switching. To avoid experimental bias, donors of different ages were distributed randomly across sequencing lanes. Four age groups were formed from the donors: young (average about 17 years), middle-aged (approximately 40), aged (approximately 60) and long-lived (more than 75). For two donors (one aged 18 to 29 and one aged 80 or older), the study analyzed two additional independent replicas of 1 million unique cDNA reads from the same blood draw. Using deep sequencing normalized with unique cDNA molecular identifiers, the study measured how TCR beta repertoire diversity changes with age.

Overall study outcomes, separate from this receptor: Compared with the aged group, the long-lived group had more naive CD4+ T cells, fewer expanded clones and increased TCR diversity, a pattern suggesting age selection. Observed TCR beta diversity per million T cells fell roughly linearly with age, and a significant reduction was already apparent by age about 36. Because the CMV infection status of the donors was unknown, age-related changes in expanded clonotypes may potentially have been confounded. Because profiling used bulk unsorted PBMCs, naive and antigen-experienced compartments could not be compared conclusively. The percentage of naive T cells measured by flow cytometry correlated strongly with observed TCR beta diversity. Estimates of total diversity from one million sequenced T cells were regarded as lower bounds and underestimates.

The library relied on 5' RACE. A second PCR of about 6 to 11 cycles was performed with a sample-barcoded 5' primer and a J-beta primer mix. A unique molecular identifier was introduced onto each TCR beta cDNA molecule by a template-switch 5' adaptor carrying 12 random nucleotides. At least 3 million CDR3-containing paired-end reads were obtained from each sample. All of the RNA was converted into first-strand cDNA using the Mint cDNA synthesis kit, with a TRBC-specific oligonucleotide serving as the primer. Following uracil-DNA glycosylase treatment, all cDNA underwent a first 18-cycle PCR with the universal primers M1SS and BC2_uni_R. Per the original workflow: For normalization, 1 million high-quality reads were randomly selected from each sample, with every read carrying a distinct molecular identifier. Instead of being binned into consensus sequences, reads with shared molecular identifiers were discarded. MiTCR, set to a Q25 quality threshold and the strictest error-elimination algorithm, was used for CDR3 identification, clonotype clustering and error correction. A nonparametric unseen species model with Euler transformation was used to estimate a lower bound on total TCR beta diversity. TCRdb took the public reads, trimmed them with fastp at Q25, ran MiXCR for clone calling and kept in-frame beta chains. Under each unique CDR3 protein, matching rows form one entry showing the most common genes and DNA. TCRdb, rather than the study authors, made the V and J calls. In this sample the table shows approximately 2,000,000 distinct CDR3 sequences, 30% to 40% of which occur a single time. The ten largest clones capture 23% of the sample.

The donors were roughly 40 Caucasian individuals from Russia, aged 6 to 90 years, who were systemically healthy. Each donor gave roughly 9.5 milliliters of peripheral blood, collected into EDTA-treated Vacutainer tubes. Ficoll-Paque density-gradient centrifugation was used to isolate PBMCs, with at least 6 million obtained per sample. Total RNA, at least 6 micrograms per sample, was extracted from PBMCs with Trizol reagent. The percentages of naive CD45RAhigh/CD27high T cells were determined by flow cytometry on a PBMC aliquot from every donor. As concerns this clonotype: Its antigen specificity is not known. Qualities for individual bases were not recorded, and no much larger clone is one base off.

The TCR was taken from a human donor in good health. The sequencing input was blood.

Here the CDR3 is given as CASSHRLAGDTDTQYF. DNA sequence: TGTGCCAGCAGTCACCGACTAGCGGGGGATACAGATACGCAGTATTTT. This sequence uses TRBV28 and TRBJ2-3, and TRBD2 aligns with 12 junction nucleotides. The CDR1 and CDR2 encoded by the germline V gene are MDHEN and SYDVKM. The CDR3 runs 16 residues from the cysteine to the phenylalanine. CDR3 DNA is the only sequence kept; it has 48 bases, read in frame from the first base. Compared with germline, V lacks 5 bases and J lacks 3 bases; bases without a gene match: 6.